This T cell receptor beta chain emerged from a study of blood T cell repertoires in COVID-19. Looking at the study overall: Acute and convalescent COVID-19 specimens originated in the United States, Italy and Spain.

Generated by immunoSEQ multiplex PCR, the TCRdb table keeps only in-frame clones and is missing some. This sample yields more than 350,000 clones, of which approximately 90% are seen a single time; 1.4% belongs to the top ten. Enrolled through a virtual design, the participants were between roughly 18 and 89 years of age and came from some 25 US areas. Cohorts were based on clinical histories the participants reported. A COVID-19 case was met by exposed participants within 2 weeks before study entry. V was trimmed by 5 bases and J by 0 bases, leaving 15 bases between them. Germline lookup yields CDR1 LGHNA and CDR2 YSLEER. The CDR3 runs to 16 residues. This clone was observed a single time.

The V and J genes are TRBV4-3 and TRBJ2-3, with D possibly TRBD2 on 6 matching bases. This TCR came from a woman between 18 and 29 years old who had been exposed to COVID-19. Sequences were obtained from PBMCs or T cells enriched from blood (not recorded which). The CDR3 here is CASSNGRQTSTDTQYF. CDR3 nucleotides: TGCGCCAGCAGCAACGGGAGACAAACTAGCACAGATACGCAGTATTTT.